These T cell receptor beta chains were read from a single sample in a study of CD8+ T cells in alopecia areata. Repertoires were generated with immunoSEQ multiplex PCR, while TCRdb's copy carries only in-frame clones and drops some. Of about 210,000 clones listed, more than 45% are singletons. The sequenced sample was CD4+ T cells sorted from blood, obtained at week 4, from a patient treated with tofacitinib. These receptors originate from a human donor with alopecia areata. CDR3s include the opening cysteine and the closing phenylalanine or tryptophan. D genes are given only for firm matches. Rows may omit the clone size; those that give it use once, few, many or a size class.

j_gene	v_gene	d_gene	abundance	CDR3nt	CDR3aa
TRBJ1-6	TRBV9	-	-	TGTGCCAGCAGCGCTCAGAACCTGAATTCACCCCTCCACTTT	CASSAQNLNSPLHF
TRBJ2-5	TRBV30	TRBD1	-	TGTGCCTGGGATGGACAGGCATTAGGGACCCAGTACTTC	CAWDGQALGTQYF
TRBJ2-7	TRBV5-6	-	-	TGTGCCAGCAGCTTCGAATCCTCTTACGAGCAGTACTTC	CASSFESSYEQYF
TRBJ2-3	TRBV4-3	-	-	TGCGCCAGCAGCCAAGATTTGGGTACTAGCACAGATACGCAGTATTTT	CASSQDLGTSTDTQYF
TRBJ2-2	TRBV9	TRBD2	-	TGTGCCAGCAGCGGAACGCTAGCGGGCCACGACCCCGGGGAGCTGTTTTTT	CASSGTLAGHDPGELFF
TRBJ2-7	TRBV4-2	-	-	TGTGCCAGCAGCCAAGGTCTCAGCTACGAGCAGTACTTC	CASSQGLSYEQYF
TRBJ2-3	TRBV6-5	TRBD2	-	TGTGCCAGCAGTTCTTACAGCGGGGGGGATTCAGATACGCAGTATTTT	CASSSYSGGDSDTQYF
TRBJ2-5	TRBV9	TRBD2	-	TGTGCCAGCAGCGTAGGAACGGGGGGGCGAGAGACCCAGTACTTC	CASSVGTGGRETQYF
TRBJ1-5	TRBV30	TRBD1	-	TGTGCCTGGAGTTGGACAGGGAGTAATCAGCCCCAGCATTTT	CAWSWTGSNQPQHF
TRBJ1-1	TRBV29-1	-	-	TGCAGCGTTGAAGATTTAGAACTGAGCACTGAAGCTTTCTTT	CSVEDLELSTEAFF
TRBJ1-5	TRBV7-2	-	-	TGTGCCAGCAGCTTAAATTGGGCTGGCAATCAGCCCCAGCATTTT	CASSLNWAGNQPQHF
TRBJ2-7	TRBV9	TRBD2	few	TGTGCCAGCAGCGTAGGGGGGGGATCTCCCTACGAGCAGTACTTC	CASSVGGGSPYEQYF
TRBJ1-2	TRBV4-3	-	-	TGCGCCAGCAGCCAAGATCCTAGGGCGGCGGACTATGGCTACACCTTC	CASSQDPRAADYGYTF